Detailed here is one TCR beta chain. Participants' reported clinical history set cohort assignment. This entry is derived from a study of blood T cell repertoires in COVID-19. Study overall: Material from acute and convalescent COVID-19 was sourced from the United States, Italy and Spain. Sample material is recorded as cDNA or gDNA derived from T cells, B-cell-depleted T cells, or PBMCs.

The CDR3 has 17 amino acids. After removal of 4 bases from V and 2 bases from J, the junction contained 9 bases not matched to a gene. The germline gives CDR1 SGHNT, CDR2 YYREEE (reference sequence). TCRdb's table, derived via immunoSEQ multiplex PCR, lists solely in-frame clones and lacks some. The table lists approximately 250,000 clones, more than 85% of them singletons, with about 4% in the top ten. The sample was PBMCs or T cells enriched from blood (not recorded which). This TCR was recovered from a woman in her twenties or thirties who had recovered from COVID-19. The genes are TRBV5-4 and TRBJ2-1, with 10 bases lining up with TRBD2. The CDR3 sequence: CASSLGSSGGPYNEQFF. The CDR3 DNA reads as TGTGCCAGCAGCCTGGGATCTAGCGGGGGCCCCTACAATGAGCAGTTCTTC.